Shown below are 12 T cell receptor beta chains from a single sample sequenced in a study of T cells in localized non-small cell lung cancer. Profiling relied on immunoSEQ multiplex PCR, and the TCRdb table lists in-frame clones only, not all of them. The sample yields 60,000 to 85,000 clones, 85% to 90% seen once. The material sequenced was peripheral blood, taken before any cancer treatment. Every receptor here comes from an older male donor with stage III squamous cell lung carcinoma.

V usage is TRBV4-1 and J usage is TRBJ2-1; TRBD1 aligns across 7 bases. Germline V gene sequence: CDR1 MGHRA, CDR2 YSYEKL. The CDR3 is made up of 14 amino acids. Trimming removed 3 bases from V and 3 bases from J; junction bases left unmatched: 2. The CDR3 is CASSHRQGYNEQFF. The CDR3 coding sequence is TGCGCCAGCAGCCACCGACAGGGCTACAATGAGCAGTTCTTC.

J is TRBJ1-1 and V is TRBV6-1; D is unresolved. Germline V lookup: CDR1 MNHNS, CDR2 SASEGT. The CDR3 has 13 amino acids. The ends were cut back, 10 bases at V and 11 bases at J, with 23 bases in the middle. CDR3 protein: CATLRVFNDEAFF. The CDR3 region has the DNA TGTGCCACGCTGAGAGTGTTTAATGACGAGGCTTTCTTT.

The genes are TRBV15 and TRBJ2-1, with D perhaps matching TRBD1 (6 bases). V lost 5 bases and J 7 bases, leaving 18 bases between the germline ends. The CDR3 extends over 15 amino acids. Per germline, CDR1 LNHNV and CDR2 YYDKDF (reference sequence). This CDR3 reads CATSRRDTSTNEQFF. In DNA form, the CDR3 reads TGTGCCACCAGCCGAAGGGACACCTCTACTAATGAGCAGTTCTTC.

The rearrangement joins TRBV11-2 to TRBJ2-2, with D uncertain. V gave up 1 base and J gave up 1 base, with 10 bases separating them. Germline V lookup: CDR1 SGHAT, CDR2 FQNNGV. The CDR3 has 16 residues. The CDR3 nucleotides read TGTGCCAGCAGCTTAGTTGCGGCAGGGAACACCGGGGAGCTGTTTTTT. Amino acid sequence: CASSLVAAGNTGELFF. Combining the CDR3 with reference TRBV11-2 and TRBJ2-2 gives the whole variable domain EAGVAQSPRYKIIEKRQSVAFWCNPISGHATLYWYQQILGQGPKLLIQFQNNGVVDDSQLPKDRFSAERLKGVDSTLKIQPAKLEDSAVYLCASSLVAAGNTGELFFGEGSRLTVL.

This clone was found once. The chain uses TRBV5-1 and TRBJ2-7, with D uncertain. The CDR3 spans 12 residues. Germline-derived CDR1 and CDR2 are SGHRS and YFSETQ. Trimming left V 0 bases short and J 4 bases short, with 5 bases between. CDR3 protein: CASSLDTYEQYF. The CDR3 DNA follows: TGCGCCAGCAGCTTGGACACTTACGAGCAGTACTTC.

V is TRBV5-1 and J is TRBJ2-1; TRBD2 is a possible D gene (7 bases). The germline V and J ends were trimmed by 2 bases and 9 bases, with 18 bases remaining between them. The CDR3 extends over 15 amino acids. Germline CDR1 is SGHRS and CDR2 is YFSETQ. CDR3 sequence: CASSFRGGTPGEQFF. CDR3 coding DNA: TGCGCCAGCAGCTTTAGGGGGGGAACGCCGGGTGAGCAGTTCTTC. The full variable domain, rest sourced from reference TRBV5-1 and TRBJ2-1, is KAGVTQTPRYLIKTRGQQVTLSCSPISGHRSVSWYQQTPGQGLQFLFEYFSETQRNKGNFPGRFSGRQFSNSRSEMNVSTLELGDSALYLCASSFRGGTPGEQFFGPGTRLTVL.

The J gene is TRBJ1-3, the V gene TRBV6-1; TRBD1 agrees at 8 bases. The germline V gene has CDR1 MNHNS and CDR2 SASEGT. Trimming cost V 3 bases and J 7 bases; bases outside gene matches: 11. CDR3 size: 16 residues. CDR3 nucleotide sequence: TGTGCCAGCAGTGACAAACCGGGACAGGTTGACAACACCATATATTTT. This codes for CASSDKPGQVDNTIYF.

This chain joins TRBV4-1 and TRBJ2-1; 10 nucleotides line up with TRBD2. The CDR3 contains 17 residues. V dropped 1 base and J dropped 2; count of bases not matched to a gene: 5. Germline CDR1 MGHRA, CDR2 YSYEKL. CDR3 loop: CASSQGQRGGPYNEQFF. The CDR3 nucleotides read TGCGCCAGCAGCCAAGGGCAGCGGGGGGGCCCCTACAATGAGCAGTTCTTC.

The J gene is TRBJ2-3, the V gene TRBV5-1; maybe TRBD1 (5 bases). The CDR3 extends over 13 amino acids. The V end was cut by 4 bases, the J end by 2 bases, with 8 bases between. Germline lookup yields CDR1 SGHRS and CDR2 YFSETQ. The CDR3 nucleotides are TGCGCCAGCAGCGAAGGGGACACAGATACGCAGTATTTT. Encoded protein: CASSEGDTDTQYF.

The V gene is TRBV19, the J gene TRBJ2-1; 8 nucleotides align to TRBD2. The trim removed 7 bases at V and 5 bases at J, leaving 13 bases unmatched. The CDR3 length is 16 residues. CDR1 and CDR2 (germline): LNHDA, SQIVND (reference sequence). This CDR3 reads CASKRRMAGGHNEQFF. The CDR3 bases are TGTGCCAGTAAACGGAGGATGGCGGGGGGCCACAATGAGCAGTTCTTC.

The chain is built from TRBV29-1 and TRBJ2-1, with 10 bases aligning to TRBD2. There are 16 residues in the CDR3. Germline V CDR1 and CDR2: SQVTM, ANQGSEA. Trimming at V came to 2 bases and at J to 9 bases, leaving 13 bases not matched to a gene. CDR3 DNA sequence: TGCAGCGTTGAAACCGGCCTAGCGGGGGCAAGGGGTGAGCAGTTCTTC. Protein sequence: CSVETGLAGARGEQFF.

The CDR3 is CASSSRTVGETQYF. Written as DNA, the CDR3 is TGTGCCAGCAGCTCCCGGACAGTTGGGGAGACCCAGTACTTC. This sequence joins TRBV7-2 and TRBJ2-5, with D possibly being TRBD1 (6 bases). This CDR3 has 14 amino acids. Trimming took off 4 bases at V and 5 bases at J, with 14 bases between the two ends. The germline V gene has CDR1 SGHTA and CDR2 FQGNSA. The variable domain in full, with the rest retrieved from reference TRBV7-2 and TRBJ2-5, is GAGVSQSPSNKVTEKGKDVELRCDPISGHTALYWYRQSLGQGLEFLIYFQGNSAPDKSGLPSDRFSAERTGGSVSTLTIQRTQQEDSAVYLCASSSRTVGETQYFGPGTRLLVL.